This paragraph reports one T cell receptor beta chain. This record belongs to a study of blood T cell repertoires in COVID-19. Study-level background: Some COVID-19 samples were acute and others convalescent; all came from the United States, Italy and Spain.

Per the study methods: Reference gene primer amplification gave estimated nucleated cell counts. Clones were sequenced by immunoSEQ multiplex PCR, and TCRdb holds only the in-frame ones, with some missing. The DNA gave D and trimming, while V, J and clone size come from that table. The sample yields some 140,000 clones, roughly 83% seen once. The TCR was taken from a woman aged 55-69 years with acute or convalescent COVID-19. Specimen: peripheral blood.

The CDR3 is CASSPGGDTQYF. The CDR3 bases are TGTGCCAGCAGCCCGGGGGGGGATACGCAGTATTTT. This rearrangement joins TRBV7-3 to TRBJ2-3; 8 bases map to TRBD2. Trimming took 5 bases from V and 6 from J; bases not matched to a gene: 1. Germline CDR1 SGHTA, CDR2 FQGTGA. CDR3 length equals 12 residues.